One T cell receptor (beta chain) is described in this entry. This sample was included in a study of blood T cell repertoires in COVID-19. Whole-study context: Specimens from acute and convalescent COVID-19 originated in the United States, Italy and Spain.

The CDR3 runs to 14 residues. The V end was cut by 5 bases, the J end by 7 bases, with 15 bases between. Germline-derived CDR1 and CDR2 are SEHNR and FQNEAQ (reference sequence). As handled by the study authors: Scientists estimated how many nucleated cells there were by amplifying reference gene primers. Clones were read by immunoSEQ multiplex PCR, and TCRdb kept only the in-frame ones, dropping some. The DNA gave D and trimming, while V, J and clone size come from that table. Among 50,000 to 65,000 clones listed, 70% to 90% were seen once. The receptor was derived from a man between 60 and 70 years old with acute or convalescent COVID-19. Sequencing was done on a sample of peripheral blood. This chain uses TRBV7-9 with TRBJ2-1; TRBD2 might be the D (5 bases). CDR3 DNA sequence: TGTGCCAGCAGCCACGGTGGGAGAGATAATGAGCAGTTCTTC. It translates to CASSHGGRDNEQFF. The full variable domain, rest sourced from reference TRBV7-9 and TRBJ2-1, is DTGVSQNPRHKITKRGQNVTFRCDPISEHNRLYWYRQTLGQGPEFLTYFQNEAQLEKSRLLSDRFSAERPKGSFSTLEIQRTEQGDSAMYLCASSHGGRDNEQFFGPGTRLTVL.